This is a list of T cell receptor beta chains from one sample in a study of blood T cells in healthy people across ages. TCRdb reanalysed the 5' RACE reads using MiXCR and keeps one entry per CDR3 protein. The table lists fewer than 1,200,000 distinct CDR3 sequences, under 30% of them singletons. These data were also filed under a second study, of T cells of mothers and their children.

The sequenced material came from blood. The receptors stem from a girl under 10 years old in good health. Each CDR3 is given with its conserved first and last residue. The D gene is left open where the match is weak. Clone size is given for some rows only: seen once, a few or many times, or a class if the clone is expanded.

.	TRBV12-3/TRBV12-4	TRBJ2-1	few	TGTGCCAGCAGCTGGGACAATCGCTACAATGAGCAGTTCTTC	CASSWDNRYNEQFF
TRBD1	TRBV12-3/TRBV12-4	TRBJ1-2	many	TGTGCCAGTAGTCCCGGGACAGTTTATGGCTACACCTTC	CASSPGTVYGYTF
.	TRBV5-1	TRBJ1-1	few	TGCGCCAGCAGCTTGTGGGGGGGAACATCTGAAGCTTTCTTT	CASSLWGGTSEAFF
.	TRBV29-1	TRBJ2-2	.	TGCAGCGTTACAGGAGGGGGTGGGGACACCGGGGAGCTGTTTTTT	CSVTGGGGDTGELFF
.	TRBV19	TRBJ2-1	.	TGTGCCGGTAGTTGGGGGGATAGGGGGAATGAGCAGTTCTTC	CAGSWGDRGNEQFF
TRBD1	TRBV12-3/TRBV12-4	TRBJ2-2	.	TGTGCCAGCAGTTTGGCAGGGCAGGGGGATTTCTCTGGGGAGCTGTTTTTT	CASSLAGQGDFSGELFF
.	TRBV7-9	TRBJ2-1	.	TGTGCCAGCAGCTTCGAGACGGGTGGGCAGTTCTTC	CASSFETGGQFF
.	TRBV5-1	TRBJ1-2	.	TGCGCCAGCAGGACGGAGACCTATGGCTACACCTTC	CASRTETYGYTF
.	TRBV3-1	TRBJ1-2	.	TGTGCCAGCAGCCAAGATCACTCAGGGCAGGATGGCTACACCTTC	CASSQDHSGQDGYTF
.	TRBV7-2	TRBJ2-5	few	TGTGCCAGCAGCTCCCAACTAGCAGTAGAGACCCAGTACTTC	CASSSQLAVETQYF
.	TRBV29-1	TRBJ1-2	few	TGCAGCGTTGAAGACTTGGAGGGAGGGGTTGAAATGGGTGGCTACACCTTC	CSVEDLEGGVEMGGYTF
TRBD2	TRBV3-1	TRBJ2-2	.	TGTGCCACCGAACTAGCGGGAGTCGGGGACACCGGGGAGCTGTTTTTT	CATELAGVGDTGELFF
.	TRBV7-9	TRBJ2-2	once	TGTGCCGGCAGCTTAGCTCTTTCGGCCGGGGAGCTGTTTTTT	CAGSLALSAGELFF
.	TRBV4-1	TRBJ2-7	.	TGCGCCAGCAGCCAGGCCCGCGGAGGGCCGGAAGAGGAGCAGTACTTC	CASSQARGGPEEEQYF
.	TRBV11-1	TRBJ2-1	.	TGTGCCAGCAGCTTACGCACAGACAATGAGCAGTTCTTC	CASSLRTDNEQFF
.	TRBV29-1	TRBJ2-7	.	TGCAGCGTGGAAGGGGGCAGCATGAGCGGGATTCCGGGCGAGCAGTACTTC	CSVEGGSMSGIPGEQYF
TRBD2	TRBV11-3	TRBJ2-1	.	TGTGCCAGCCTTGGGGGGGGGAATTCCTACAATGAGCAGTTCTTC	CASLGGGNSYNEQFF
.	TRBV5-1	TRBJ1-2	.	TGCGCCAGCAGCTTGGAACAGGGCAACTATGGCTACACCTTC	CASSLEQGNYGYTF
.	TRBV4-3	TRBJ2-3	.	TGCGCCAGCAGCCAATTCGTTGTGGGACTCAACACAGATACGCAGTATTTT	CASSQFVVGLNTDTQYF
TRBD2	TRBV6-2/TRBV6-3	TRBJ2-1	few	TGTGCCAGCGCCAGCGGGGGTAGCTCCTACAATGAGCAGTTCTTC	CASASGGSSYNEQFF
TRBD2	TRBV20-1	TRBJ2-7	few	TGCGGTGCTAGAGGACTAGCGGTCTACGAGCAGTACTTC	CGARGLAVYEQYF
TRBD2	TRBV19	TRBJ2-1	.	TGTGCCAGTAGCACTAGCGGGAGAAATGAGCAGTTCTTC	CASSTSGRNEQFF
.	TRBV3-1	TRBJ2-5	.	TGTGCCAGCGGGGCCAGGGAAGAGACCCAGTACTTC	CASGAREETQYF
.	TRBV12-3/TRBV12-4	TRBJ2-4	few	TGTGCCAGCAGTTTACGACAAGCCAAAAACATTCAGTACTTC	CASSLRQAKNIQYF
.	TRBV5-1	TRBJ2-2	few	TGCGCCAGCAGAGCGGTGAACACCGGGGAGCTGTTTTTT	CASRAVNTGELFF
.	TRBV29-1	TRBJ2-1	.	TGCAGCGTTAGTAGCGGAGACTACAATGAGCAGTTCTTC	CSVSSGDYNEQFF
.	TRBV29-1	TRBJ2-7	once	TGCAGCGTTGTCTCGGGACTCTCCTACGAGCAGTACTTC	CSVVSGLSYEQYF
.	TRBV12-3/TRBV12-4	TRBJ1-5	.	TGTGCCAGCAGTCCGGGACCCCCTAGCAATCAGCCCCAGCATTTT	CASSPGPPSNQPQHF
TRBD2	TRBV20-1	TRBJ2-3	.	TGCAGTGCTAGAGATCGACTAGCGGGGGCCACAGATACGCAGTATTTT	CSARDRLAGATDTQYF
TRBD1	TRBV12-5	TRBJ2-5	few	TGTGCTAGTGGTTTGTACCCAGGGGGCGCGGAAGAGACCCAGTACTTC	CASGLYPGGAEETQYF
.	TRBV4-3	TRBJ2-2	.	TGCGCCAGCAGCCAAGATCTGAGGGGCGGTTACACCGGGGAGCTGTTTTTT	CASSQDLRGGYTGELFF
TRBD2	TRBV9	TRBJ2-5	.	TGTGCCAGCAGCGAGAGCGGGAGAGGAGAGACCCAGGACTTC	CASSESGRGETQDF
.	TRBV20-1	TRBJ2-5	.	TGCAGTGCTTTACCCTTGCGGGGGCCCCAGTACTTC	CSALPLRGPQYF
TRBD2	TRBV5-1	TRBJ2-2	few	TGCGCCAGCAGCTTCGCTGGGAGGGGCAGCACCGGGGAGCTGTTTTTT	CASSFAGRGSTGELFF
.	TRBV7-3	TRBJ2-5	many	TGTGCCAGCAGTTTAACGGGCTCGGAGACCCAGTACTTC	CASSLTGSETQYF
.	TRBV29-1	TRBJ2-3	.	TGCAGCGCCGGACAGCTTCGAGATACGCAGTATTTT	CSAGQLRDTQYF
TRBD2	TRBV6-5	TRBJ2-3	.	TGTGCCAGCAGACAGGGACTAGGGGTCACAGATACGCAGTATTTT	CASRQGLGVTDTQYF
TRBD2	TRBV4-3	TRBJ2-4	.	TGCGCCAGCAGCCAAGACCGGGCGGGGGGGCCCCAAAACATTCAGTACTTC	CASSQDRAGGPQNIQYF
.	TRBV10-3	TRBJ1-2	.	TGTGCCACCGCGTCTTTCGCGAAGACGGTTAACTATGGCTACACCTTC	CATASFAKTVNYGYTF
.	TRBV7-2	TRBJ1-4	.	TGTGCCAGCAGCTTTGGGGGGAGTGAAAAACTGTTTTTT	CASSFGGSEKLFF
TRBD2	TRBV7-3	TRBJ2-1	.	TGTGCCAGCAGCTTAGGTGGGGGAGGGAAATACAATGAGCAGTTCTTC	CASSLGGGGKYNEQFF